This TCR beta chain was sequenced during a study of blood T cell repertoires in COVID-19. Study at large: COVID-19 samples from acute and convalescent phases originated in the United States, Italy and Spain.

In the authors' methods: Estimation of nucleated cell counts relied on the amplification of reference gene primers. Libraries were prepared by immunoSEQ multiplex PCR; TCRdb keeps only in-frame clonotypes and omits some of them. That table furnishes V, J and clone size, whereas the DNA furnished D and trimming. Among under 350,000 clones listed, 70% to 90% were seen once. The CDR3 loop spans 12 amino acids. Germline CDR1 is LGHDT and CDR2 is YNNKEL (reference sequence). Trimming left V 4 bases short and J 6 bases short, with 10 bases between. The sample comprised peripheral blood. The chain links TRBV3-1 (or the pseudogene TRBV3-2) to TRBJ2-7, with D maybe TRBD1 (5 bases). This TCR was sampled from a human donor in a cohort sampled during active COVID-19. CDR3: CASSLGLSEQYF. The CDR3 DNA reads TGTGCCAGCAGCCTGGGGCTCTCCGAGCAGTACTTC.